What follows are 17 T cell receptor delta chains derived from one specimen sequenced in a study of gamma-delta T cells after stem cell transplantation. TCRdb re-processed the RT-PCR reads via CATT. The profile covers fewer than 2,000 delta-chain clones, with over 4.5% appearing a single time and approximately 52% taken by the ten largest. The sample was gamma-delta T cells. The origin of the receptors is a human donor. It is not recorded whose cells these are; they may come from a transplant donor.

Worth noting for this clone: Possible read error: a much larger clone is one base away. The sample contains more than one DNA sequence encoding this CDR3. This chain links TRDV2 with TRDJ1; 12 bases line up with TRDD3. V lost 1 base and J lost 0; bases outside the gene matches: 26. The CDR3 is made up of 24 amino acids. The germline V gene has CDR1 GEAIGNYY and CDR2 EKD. The CDR3, as DNA: TGTGCCTGTGACACAATTCAGGAAGGTCGACTGGGGGATACCTTCCCCTTGTACACCGATAAACTCATCTTT. Translation gives CACDTIQEGRLGDTFPLYTDKLIF.

Note on this clone: TCRdb's protein, taken from a much larger clone, differs from this DNA's translation at residue 6, likely owing to a read error; the protein displayed comes from the DNA. V gene TRDV2 combines with J gene TRDJ1; no clear D gene. Germline CDR1 and CDR2: GEAIGNYY and EKD. The CDR3 length is 16 residues. V lost 4 bases, J lost 9 bases, and 26 bases lay in between. The CDR3 nucleotides are TGTGCCTGTGAGTCTATCACTGCGCCTTTGAAGGAAGAACTCATCTTT. The encoded protein is CACESITAPLKEELIF.

Concerning this clone itself: TCRdb's entry gives the protein of a much larger clone, which mismatches this DNA's translation at residue 7, likely from a read error; the protein reported here is translated from the DNA. The rearrangement joins TRDV2 to TRDJ1; 10 nucleotides match TRDD3. This CDR3 contains 16 residues. CDR1 is GEAIGNYY, CDR2 EKD, per germline. The V gene end was trimmed by 1 base and the J gene end by 11 bases; junction bases not matched to a gene: 15. CDR3 protein: CACDTVEGDTRLQLIF. CDR3 nucleotides: TGTGCCTGTGACACAGTTGAGGGGGATACGCGGTTACAGCTCATCTTT.

In its sample, this clone was seen a few times. The rearrangement uses TRDV1 and TRDJ1, with D possibly being TRDD3 (6 bases). Here the J gene came from matching the DNA to germline, since TCRdb omits it. The CDR3 is 16 amino acids. V shed 11 bases and J shed 8 bases, with 30 bases lying between them. Germline-derived CDR1 and CDR2 are TSWWSYY and QGS. The DNA for the CDR3 is TGTGCTAGTGGGGAACGGTACGGCGGATACAGCGGGAAACTCATCTTT. Protein sequence: CASGERYGGYSGKLIF.

This clone was counted only a few times. This DNA translates differently at residue 4 from the TCRdb protein, which is that of a much larger clone; a read error is likely, and the protein shown is the DNA's own translation. The V gene is TRDV2, the J gene TRDJ3; 8 bases align to TRDD3. Losses at the gene ends were 5 bases for V and 0 bases for J; bases not matched to a gene: 8. From germline, CDR1 is GEAIGNYY and CDR2 EKD. The CDR3 loop spans 18 amino acids. The CDR3 sequence: CACGITGGTSWDTRQMFF. The CDR3 bases are TGTGCCTGTGGCATTACTGGGGGTACCTCCTGGGACACCCGACAGATGTTTTTC.

Within the sample, this clone is medium-sized (0.01 to 0.1%). This chain links TRDV1 with TRDJ1, with D perhaps matching TRDD2 (6 bases). Germline loops: CDR1 TSWWSYY, CDR2 QGS. This CDR3 is 19 amino acids long. V dropped 1 base and J dropped 2 bases, with 23 bases sitting between them. In DNA, the CDR3 is TGTGCTCTTGGGGAACGTTATCCTACGCGGGGGCAATTTACCGATAAACTCATCTTT. Translating it yields CALGERYPTRGQFTDKLIF.

The chain employs TRDV2 and TRDJ3; 7 nucleotides line up with TRDD3. J was trimmed by 18 bases and V by 3 bases; bases with no gene match: 31. CDR3 length: 20 amino acids. Per germline, CDR1 GEAIGNYY and CDR2 EKD. In nucleotides, the CDR3 is TGTGCCTGTGACCCCGCCACTGGGGACGTCCGCTCCTGTGACACCCGCCCGATGTTTTTC. As protein: CACDPATGDVRSCDTRPMFF.

About this clone itself: A read error likely explains this, since a far larger clone differs by one base. Other DNA sequences of this sample code for an identical CDR3. The chain is built from TRDV2 and TRDJ1; D possibly corresponds to TRDD3 (6 bases). The CDR3 is made up of 18 amino acids. Germline CDR1 reads GEAIGNYY; CDR2 reads EKD. V was clipped by 3 bases and J by 1 base, with 23 bases between them. CDR3 bases: TGTGCCTGTGACTTACTGGATACTTCACTGCACTCCACCGATAAACTCATCTTT. Translating it yields CACDLLDTSLHSTDKLIF.

On this clone: The protein recorded in TCRdb matches a much larger clone and deviates from this DNA's translation at residue 3, suggesting a read error; the protein here is obtained by translating the DNA. This chain connects TRDV2 to TRDJ1, with 11 bases aligning to TRDD3. The CDR3 is made up of 18 amino acids. Germline V gene sequence: CDR1 GEAIGNYY, CDR2 EKD. The CDR3 is CAYDTVAGGYRNTDKLIF. CDR3 bases: TGTGCCTATGACACCGTTGCTGGGGGATACAGGAATACCGATAAACTCATCTTT.

In its sample, this clone is medium-sized. Possible read error: a much larger clone is one base away. Additional DNA sequences in this sample encode the identical CDR3. DNA of the CDR3: TGTGCCTGCGACACCCTCGGGGATGCTAACACCGATAAACTCATCTTT. Its translation: CACDTLGDANTDKLIF. The J gene is TRDJ1, the V gene TRDV2, with D possibly TRDD3 on 6 matching bases. Germline CDR1 and CDR2: GEAIGNYY and EKD. CDR3 length: 16 residues.

There are a few counts of this clone. Its ends do not fully match the called genes, so a read error is possible. This chain links TRDV2 with TRDJ3, with D possibly matching TRDD3 (5 bases). Germline V lookup: CDR1 GEAIGNYY, CDR2 EKD. The CDR3 contains 18 residues. CDR3 sequence: CACDTGGMYSWDTLQMFF. In DNA, the CDR3 is TGTGCCTGTGACACCGGCGGGATGTACTCCTGGGACACCCTACAGATGTTTTTC.

As concerns this clone: A read error may be the cause here, since a much bigger clone is one base away. The V call is TRDV2, the J call TRDJ1; tentative D call: TRDD3 (6 bases). The CDR3 is made up of 17 amino acids. Germline V lookup: CDR1 GEAIGNYY, CDR2 EKD. The CDR3 region has the DNA TGTGCCTGTGGCACCGCCGGGGGACCGAACTACACCGATAAACTCATCTTT. Encoded protein: CACGTAGGPNYTDKLIF.

For this clone: A far bigger clonotype differs at one base, so this is likely a read error. The sample holds other DNA sequences that translate to the same CDR3. The V call is TRDV2, the J call TRDJ1; 11 nucleotides agree with TRDD3. CDR3 size: 18 residues. Germline values: CDR1 GEAIGNYY, CDR2 EKD. CDR3 DNA: TGTGCCTGCGACACCGTTGCTGGGGGATACAGGAATACCGATAAACTCATCTTT. This encodes CACDTVAGGYRNTDKLIF.

Judged by abundance, this clone is medium-sized. The chain joins TRDV2 to TRDJ1; 10 bases are shared with TRDD3. This CDR3 is built from 17 residues. Trimming cost V 7 bases and J 0 bases; bases outside gene matches: 13. CDR1 is GEAIGNYY and CDR2 is EKD in the germline V gene. Here the CDR3 reads CACEGLGDSEDTDKLIF. The CDR3 DNA is TGTGCCTGCGAGGGGCTGGGGGATAGTGAGGACACCGATAAACTCATCTTT.

A word on this clone: A read error likely explains why the TCRdb protein, taken from a much larger clone, differs from this DNA's translation at residue 6; the protein shown is translated from the DNA. V is TRDV2 and J is TRDJ1; 9 positions match TRDD3. CDR3 length: 16 residues. Germline CDR1 is GEAIGNYY and CDR2 is EKD. J lost 1 base, V lost 0 bases, and 5 bases had no gene match. The DNA for the CDR3 is TGTGCCTGTGACACCGCGGGGGATACCAGCACCGATAAACTCATCTTT. Translated: CACDTAGDTSTDKLIF.

This clone came up a few times. This chain uses TRDV2 with TRDJ1; 10 positions agree with TRDD3. The CDR3 is 21 residues long. Unmatched junction bases numbered 18, after V lost 0 bases and J lost 0 bases. The V gene's germline CDR1 is GEAIGNYY and CDR2 EKD. This CDR3 is CACDTVPSSGDTNLYTDKLIF. CDR3 DNA sequence: TGTGCCTGTGACACCGTGCCTTCCTCGGGGGATACGAACCTGTACACCGATAAACTCATCTTT.

With respect to this clone: One base away lies a much larger clone, so this may be a sequencing read error. Distinct nucleotide sequences in the sample also encode this CDR3. The V call is TRDV2, the J call TRDJ3; TRDD3 agrees at 11 bases. The CDR3 covers 24 residues. V dropped 0 bases and J dropped 1; count of bases not matched to a gene: 19. Germline lookup yields CDR1 GEAIGNYY and CDR2 EKD. The CDR3 sequence is CACDTGGLGDTSPKSSWDTRQMFF. Written as DNA, the CDR3 is TGTGCCTGTGACACCGGGGGGCTGGGGGATACATCACCGAAATCTTCCTGGGACACCCGACAGATGTTTTTC.